Listed below are T cell receptor beta chains from one sample, sequenced in a study of blood T cell repertoires in COVID-19. The table came from immunoSEQ multiplex PCR; TCRdb's copy has only in-frame clones and leaves some out. The repertoire holds roughly 250,000 clones, about four fifths seen once, with 9.6% in the top ten. Sample: peripheral blood. Receptors originate from a woman older than 75 with acute or convalescent COVID-19. CDR3s include the opening cysteine and the closing phenylalanine or tryptophan. Fields, in order: V gene, D gene, J gene, clone size, CDR3 DNA, CDR3 protein. A D gene is named only where the DNA matches it firmly. Clone size is not always given. Where it is, it says once, few, many or a class for expanded clones.

TRBV6-5	NA	TRBJ2-7	NA	TGTGCCAGCACCCCGCAGGCTCTGTACGAGCAGTACTTC	CASTPQALYEQYF
TRBV12-5	TRBD1	TRBJ2-1	NA	TGTGCTAGTGGTCTACAGGGGAATGAGCAGTTCTTC	CASGLQGNEQFF
TRBV5-6	NA	TRBJ1-5	NA	TGTGCCAGCAGCTTGGTAGGAGTTAATCAGCCCCAGCATTTT	CASSLVGVNQPQHF
TRBV5-6	TRBD2	TRBJ2-5	NA	TGTGCCAGCAGCCTATCCGGGACTAGCGGGGGAACAGAGACCCAGTACTTC	CASSLSGTSGGTETQYF
TRBV5-4	NA	TRBJ1-6	few	TGTGCCAGCAGCTCCGACTCCGGTGGGGGGTCACCCCTCCACTTT	CASSSDSGGGSPLHF
TRBV5-1	TRBD1	TRBJ1-1	NA	TGCGCCAGCAGCTTCGAAACAGGGGGAACTGAAGCTTTCTTT	CASSFETGGTEAFF
TRBV7-9	NA	TRBJ1-2	NA	TGTGCCAGCAGCAAAAACAGCCCGGGAGACTATGGCTACACCTTC	CASSKNSPGDYGYTF
TRBV12-3/TRBV12-4	TRBD1	TRBJ2-7	NA	TGTGCCAGCAGTACGGGACAGCACTACGAGCAGTACTTC	CASSTGQHYEQYF
TRBV4-1	NA	TRBJ1-5	NA	TGCGCCAGCAGCCAAGATTTCGTTAGCAATCAGCCCCAGCATTTT	CASSQDFVSNQPQHF
TRBV4-1	NA	TRBJ2-1	once	TGCGCCAGCAGCCAAGAAATCAGGGGCAAGTCCTACAATGAGCAGTTCTTC	CASSQEIRGKSYNEQFF
TRBV28	NA	TRBJ2-1	NA	TGTGCCAGCAGTTTCGTTTCCCCCCTTGAGGGCAATGAGCAGTTCTTC	CASSFVSPLEGNEQFF
TRBV2	TRBD1	TRBJ1-1	NA	TGTGCCAGCAGTGCTCCGGGACAGATGAACACTGAAGCTTTCTTT	CASSAPGQMNTEAFF
TRBV5-5	NA	TRBJ2-2	few	TGTGCCAGCAGCTTAATAGCGAACACCGGGGAGCTGTTTTTT	CASSLIANTGELFF
TRBV5-1	NA	TRBJ1-1	NA	TGCGCCAGCAGCACCTGGAGAGCGGGCATGAACACTGAAGCTTTCTTT	CASSTWRAGMNTEAFF
TRBV19	NA	TRBJ2-7	NA	TGTGCCAGCAGGGGTTCCTACGAGCAGTACTTC	CASRGSYEQYF
TRBV2	TRBD2	TRBJ2-1	NA	TGTGCCAGCAGTTTTCGCCGGGACTACGGAAATGAGCAGTTCTTC	CASSFRRDYGNEQFF